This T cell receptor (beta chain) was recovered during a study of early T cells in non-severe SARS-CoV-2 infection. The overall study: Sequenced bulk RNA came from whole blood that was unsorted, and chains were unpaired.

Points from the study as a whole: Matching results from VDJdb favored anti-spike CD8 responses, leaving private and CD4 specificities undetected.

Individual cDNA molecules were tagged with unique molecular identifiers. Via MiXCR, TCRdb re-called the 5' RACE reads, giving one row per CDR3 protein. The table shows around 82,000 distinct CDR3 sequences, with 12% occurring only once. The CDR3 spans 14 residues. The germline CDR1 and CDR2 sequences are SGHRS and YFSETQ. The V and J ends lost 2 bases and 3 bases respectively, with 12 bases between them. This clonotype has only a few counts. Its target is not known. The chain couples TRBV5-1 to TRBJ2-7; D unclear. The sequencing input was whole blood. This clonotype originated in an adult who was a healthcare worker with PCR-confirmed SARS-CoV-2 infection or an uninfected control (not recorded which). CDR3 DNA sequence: TGCGCCAGCAGCTTAGGCCGTTTTGACTACGAGCAGTACTTC. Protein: CASSLGRFDYEQYF. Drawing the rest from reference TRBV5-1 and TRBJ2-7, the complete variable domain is KAGVTQTPRYLIKTRGQQVTLSCSPISGHRSVSWYQQTPGQGLQFLFEYFSETQRNKGNFPGRFSGRQFSNSRSEMNVSTLELGDSALYLCASSLGRFDYEQYFGPGTRLTVT.